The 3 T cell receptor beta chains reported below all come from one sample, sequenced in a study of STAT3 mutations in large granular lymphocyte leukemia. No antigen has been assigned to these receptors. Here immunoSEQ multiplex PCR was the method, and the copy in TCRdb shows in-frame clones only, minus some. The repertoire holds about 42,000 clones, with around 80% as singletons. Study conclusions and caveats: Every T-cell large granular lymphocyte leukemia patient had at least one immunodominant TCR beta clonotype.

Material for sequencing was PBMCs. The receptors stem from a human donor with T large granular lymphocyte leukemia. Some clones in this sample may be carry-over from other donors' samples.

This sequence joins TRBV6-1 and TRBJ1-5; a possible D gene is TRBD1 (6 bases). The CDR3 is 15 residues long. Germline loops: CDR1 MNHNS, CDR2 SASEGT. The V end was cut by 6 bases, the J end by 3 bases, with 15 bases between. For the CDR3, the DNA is TGTGCCAGCAGCCCGGGAGGGGGGTACAATCAGCCCCAGCATTTT. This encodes CASSPGGGYNQPQHF.

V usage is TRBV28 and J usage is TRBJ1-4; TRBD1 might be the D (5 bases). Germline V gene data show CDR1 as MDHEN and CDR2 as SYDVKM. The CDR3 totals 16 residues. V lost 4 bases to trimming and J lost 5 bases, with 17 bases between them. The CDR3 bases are TGTGCCAGCAGTTCACCTCCGGGACGGGGGAATGAAAAACTGTTTTTT. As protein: CASSSPPGRGNEKLFF.

The DNA for the CDR3 is TGTGCCAGCAGCTTGGCAGTCTATGGCTACACCTTC. This translates into CASSLAVYGYTF. The chain employs TRBV5-8 and TRBJ1-2, with D uncertain. Trimming took off 0 bases at V and 4 bases at J, with 4 bases between the two ends. CDR1 is SGHTS and CDR2 is YDEGEE in the germline V gene. CDR3 length equals 12 residues.